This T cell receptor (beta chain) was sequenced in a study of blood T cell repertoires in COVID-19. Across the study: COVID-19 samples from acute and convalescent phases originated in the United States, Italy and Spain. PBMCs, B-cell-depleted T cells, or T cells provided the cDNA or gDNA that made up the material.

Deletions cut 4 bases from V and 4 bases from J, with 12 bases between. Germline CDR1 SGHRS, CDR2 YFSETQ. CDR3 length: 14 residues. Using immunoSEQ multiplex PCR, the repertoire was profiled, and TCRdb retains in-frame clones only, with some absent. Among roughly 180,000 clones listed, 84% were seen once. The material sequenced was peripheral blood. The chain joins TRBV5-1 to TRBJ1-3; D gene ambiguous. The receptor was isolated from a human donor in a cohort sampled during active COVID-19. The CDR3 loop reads CASSDGETGNTIYF. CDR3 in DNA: TGCGCCAGCAGCGACGGGGAAACAGGAAACACCATATATTTT.